These 29 T cell receptor beta chains were sequenced from one sample in a study of blood T cell repertoires in COVID-19 (TCRdb year 2020). Library prep was done by the immunoSEQ multiplex PCR assay. In TCRdb, the immuneACCESS table is reduced to in-frame sequences with V and J assigned. These tables do not hold every clone; where another copy was compared, an unresolved V gene accounts for under half, and the others remain unexplained. The sample profile shows about 120,000 clones; 87% of them were found once. The ten largest clones take up 4% to 5% of the sample. Source material: peripheral blood. The receptors were gathered from a human donor in a cohort sampled during active COVID-19.

The chain joins TRBV6-5 to TRBJ2-7; 8 positions agree with TRBD2. The junction had 7 bases not matched to a gene; V was cut back by 2 bases and J by 4 bases. The germline CDR1 and CDR2 sequences are MNHEY and SVGAGI. This CDR3 has 15 amino acids. This CDR3 reads CASSYDTSGGYEQYF. In DNA form, the CDR3 reads TGTGCCAGCAGTTACGATACTAGCGGTGGTTACGAGCAGTACTTC.

V is TRBV4-3 and J is TRBJ1-2; a possible D gene is TRBD1 (6 bases). The V end lost 3 bases, the J end lost 8 bases, and 10 bases lay between the germline ends. This CDR3 contains 12 residues. The germline gives CDR1 LGHNA, CDR2 YSLEER. CDR3 coding DNA: TGCGCCAGCAGCCATGAAAGGGGGGGCTACACCTTC. It encodes CASSHERGGYTF.

V is TRBV2 and J is TRBJ1-3; a weak D match, TRBD1 (5 bases). CDR1 SNHLY and CDR2 FYNNEI come from the germline V gene. CDR3 length: 14 amino acids. The V end lost 4 bases, the J end lost 1 base, and 8 bases lay between the germline ends. This CDR3 is CASSGAGSGNTIYF. DNA of the CDR3: TGTGCCAGCAGTGGGGCAGGGTCTGGAAACACCATATATTTT.

The chain links TRBV6-2 or TRBV6-3 to TRBJ2-3; 9 bases line up with TRBD2. V shed 5 bases and J 4 bases; nucleotides not matched to a gene: 7. Germline CDR1 and CDR2: MNHEY and SVGEGT. CDR3 length: 15 residues. CDR3 DNA sequence: TGTGCCAGCAGTCCGGGACTAGCTGGGCCAGATACGCAGTATTTT. Protein: CASSPGLAGPDTQYF.

The chain has TRBV28 and TRBJ1-4; weak D call: TRBD1 (6 bases). Trimming took 7 bases from V and 2 from J, leaving 17 bases between them. The CDR3 has 16 residues. Germline CDR1 MDHEN, CDR2 SYDVKM. In DNA form, the CDR3 reads TGTGCCAGCACCCAATGGGGGACAACGACTAATGAAAAACTGTTTTTT. This encodes CASTQWGTTTNEKLFF.

CDR3 sequence: CASSPGQVYEQYF. In DNA form, the CDR3 reads TGTGCCAGCTCACCAGGACAGGTGTACGAGCAGTACTTC. The rearrangement joins TRBV18 to TRBJ2-7; TRBD1 agrees at 7 bases. This CDR3 has 13 residues. V lost 2 bases and J lost 4; bases outside the gene matches: 2. The germline CDR1 and CDR2 sequences are KGHSH and LQKENI.

The chain combines TRBV5-5 with TRBJ2-7; D may be TRBD2 (5 bases). The length of the CDR3 is 16 residues. Between the trimmed V and J ends, which lost 4 bases and 5 bases, there was a span of 22 bases. Germline-derived CDR1 and CDR2 are SGHKS and YYEKEE (reference sequence). CDR3 loop: CASSLPSGGLQDEQYF. The CDR3 nucleotides are TGTGCCAGCAGCCTGCCCTCCGGAGGCCTGCAGGACGAGCAGTACTTC. Together with reference TRBV5-5 and TRBJ2-7, the CDR3 gives the full variable domain: DAGVTQSPTHLIKTRGQQVTLRCSPISGHKSVSWYQQVLGQGPQFIFQYYEKEERGRGNFPDRFSARQFPNYSSELNVNALLLGDSALYLCASSLPSGGLQDEQYFGPGTRLTVT.

This clone came up once. J is TRBJ2-5 and V is TRBV27, with TRBD2 identical over 7 bases. The CDR3 is 15 residues long. The germline CDR1 and CDR2 sequences are MNHEY and SMNVEV (reference sequence). The trim removed 5 bases at V and 5 bases at J, leaving 11 bases unmatched. CDR3 in amino acids: CASSVRAGFEETQYF. Written as DNA, the CDR3 is TGTGCCAGCAGTGTCCGAGCGGGATTTGAGGAGACCCAGTACTTC.

This chain uses TRBV18 with TRBJ2-3, with D tentatively TRBD2 (7 bases). The length of the CDR3 is 16 residues. V gave up 2 bases and J gave up 5 bases, with 17 bases separating them. Germline V gene lookup returns CDR1 KGHSH and CDR2 LQKENI. CDR3 DNA sequence: TGTGCCAGCTCACCAGTCGGCCAGGGGAGGGGAGATACGCAGTATTTT. Translating gives CASSPVGQGRGDTQYF.

This chain joins TRBV28 and TRBJ2-1; TRBD1 might be the D (6 bases). This CDR3 contains 11 residues. Germline CDR1 MDHEN, CDR2 SYDVKM. Trimming stripped 9 bases from V and 9 bases from J, with 12 bases between. The CDR3 loop reads CASQLRGEQFF. The CDR3, as DNA: TGTGCCAGTCAACTCAGGGGTGAGCAGTTCTTC.

This rearrangement joins TRBV7-8 to TRBJ2-3; D perhaps matches TRBD1 (5 bases). V lost 1 base, J lost 0 bases, and 26 bases lay in between. This CDR3 comprises 21 residues. The germline V gene has CDR1 SGHVS and CDR2 FQNEAQ. CDR3 DNA: TGTGCCAGCAGCTTAGGACCCACGAGTGTCAGGGTGCGGCTTAGCACAGATACGCAGTATTTT. Its protein product is CASSLGPTSVRVRLSTDTQYF.

In this sample, this clone turned up once. The CDR3 DNA sequence: TGTGCCAGCAGCTTCCCTCGACAGGGGGGTTCTGGCTACACCTTC. Its protein is CASSFPRQGGSGYTF. The rearrangement links TRBV11-1 to TRBJ1-2; 9 bases are shared with TRBD1. This CDR3 contains 15 residues. Germline CDR1 is SGHAT and CDR2 is FQDESV (reference sequence). With 3 bases clipped from V and 7 bases from J, the junction kept 9 bases outside the gene matches.

The V call is TRBV29-1, the J call TRBJ1-3; D remains ambiguous. The germline V and J ends were trimmed by 0 bases and 3 bases, with 6 bases remaining between them. This CDR3 has 13 amino acids. The germline V gene has CDR1 SQVTM and CDR2 ANQGSEA. CDR3 sequence reads: CSVEDLVGNTIYF. The CDR3 DNA follows: TGCAGCGTTGAAGATCTTGTTGGAAACACCATATATTTT.

In DNA, the CDR3 is TGCGCCAGCAGCTTGGAGACAGCTCGTTCTGGAAACACCATATATTTT. It yields the protein CASSLETARSGNTIYF. The chain combines TRBV5-1 with TRBJ1-3; a weak D match, TRBD1 (5 bases). The length of the CDR3 is 16 residues. CDR1 is SGHRS and CDR2 is YFSETQ in the germline V gene. Trimming shortened V by 0 bases and J by 1 base, and 11 bases separated the two germline ends.

This clone appeared a few times. This chain joins TRBV14 and TRBJ1-2; D is ambiguous. Germline assignment: CDR1 SGHDN and CDR2 FVKESK. This CDR3 is 12 amino acids long. Trimming shortened V by 1 base and J by 4 bases, and 4 bases separated the two germline ends. In DNA form, the CDR3 reads TGTGCCAGCAGCCAAGGAGGCTATGGCTACACCTTC. The encoded protein is CASSQGGYGYTF.

This chain links TRBV4-2 with TRBJ1-2; no clear D. V lost 0 bases and J 8 bases, leaving 16 bases between the germline ends. CDR1 and CDR2 from the germline V gene are LGHNA and YNFKEQ. The CDR3 is made up of 15 amino acids. The CDR3 bases are TGTGCCAGCAGCCAAGATTTAGCCCCCCCGAACGGCTACACCTTC. Translation gives CASSQDLAPPNGYTF.

In its sample, this clone ranks as medium-sized. This CDR3 is also generated by other DNA sequences in the sample. The chain links TRBV6-5 to TRBJ2-7, with D perhaps TRBD1 (6 bases). Germline V gene sequence: CDR1 MNHEY, CDR2 SVGAGI. CDR3 length: 15 amino acids. V was trimmed by 3 bases and J by 2 bases, leaving 14 bases between them. CDR3 amino acids: CASSYDTTGTYEQYF. The CDR3 bases are TGTGCCAGCAGTTATGATACGACAGGAACCTACGAGCAGTACTTC.

This chain connects TRBV5-1 to TRBJ1-2; TRBD1 agrees at 8 bases. V dropped 3 bases and J dropped 5; count of bases not matched to a gene: 6. The CDR3 loop spans 14 amino acids. Per the germline V gene, CDR1 is SGHRS and CDR2 is YFSETQ. The CDR3 loop reads CASSWDRPEYGYTF. CDR3 DNA sequence: TGCGCCAGCAGCTGGGACAGGCCAGAATATGGCTACACCTTC.

The chain uses TRBV9 and TRBJ2-1; 11 bases fit TRBD2. The CDR3 extends over 15 amino acids. Per the germline V gene, CDR1 is SGDLS and CDR2 is YYNGEE. V was clipped by 0 bases and J by 6 bases; unmatched bases: 2. The CDR3 region is CASSVVLAGVNEQFF. The CDR3 DNA reads TGTGCCAGCAGCGTAGTACTAGCGGGAGTCAATGAGCAGTTCTTC.

The chain employs TRBV18 and TRBJ2-5; unclear D gene. Germline CDR1 is KGHSH and CDR2 is LQKENI. The germline V and J ends were trimmed by 2 bases and 4 bases, with 17 bases remaining between them. The CDR3 runs 16 residues. The CDR3 DNA reads as TGTGCCAGCTCACCAGTCACCTCCCCGATGGCAGAGACCCAGTACTTC. This codes for CASSPVTSPMAETQYF.

The gene calls are TRBV20-1 and TRBJ2-3; 7 bases are a match to TRBD1. CDR1 and CDR2 (germline): DFQATT, SNEGSKA (reference sequence). This CDR3 is built from 14 residues. V shed 3 bases, J shed 5 bases, and the junction held 8 bases outside the gene matches. CDR3 residues: CSASSRGLGDTQYF. CDR3 DNA: TGCAGTGCTAGTAGCAGGGGGTTAGGAGATACGCAGTATTTT.

The chain links TRBV19 to TRBJ1-6; D possibly corresponds to TRBD1 (5 bases). The CDR3 is made up of 13 amino acids. Germline CDR1 and CDR2: LNHDA and SQIVND (reference sequence). The germline V and J ends were trimmed by 9 bases and 8 bases, with 14 bases remaining between them. The DNA for the CDR3 is TGTGCCAGCGGGGGGAAGGCCTATTCACCCCTCCACTTT. Its protein product is CASGGKAYSPLHF.

V gene TRBV6-2 or TRBV6-3 combines with J gene TRBJ2-1, with 7 bases lining up with TRBD1. This CDR3 comprises 13 residues. V gave up 6 bases and J gave up 4 bases; unmatched junction bases: 3. The germline gives CDR1 MNHEY, CDR2 SVGEGT. CDR3 residues: CASSLDRYNEQFF. DNA of the CDR3: TGTGCCAGCAGCTTGGACAGGTACAATGAGCAGTTCTTC.

The V and J genes are TRBV9 and TRBJ1-2; 7 bases agree with TRBD1. The V gene end was trimmed by 0 bases and the J gene end by 1 base; junction bases not matched to a gene: 9. Per germline, CDR1 SGDLS and CDR2 YYNGEE. The CDR3 has 17 residues. CDR3 loop: CASSVGAGGLFNYGYTF. The DNA for the CDR3 is TGTGCCAGCAGCGTAGGGGCAGGGGGGCTTTTTAACTATGGCTACACCTTC.

This clone appeared once. The chain joins TRBV5-1 to TRBJ2-1; 9 bases match TRBD1. Trimming cost V 8 bases and J 7 bases; bases outside gene matches: 10. The germline V gene has CDR1 SGHRS and CDR2 YFSETQ. The CDR3 extends over 14 amino acids. DNA for the CDR3: TGCGCCAGTGGACAGGGGAGTATTAGAAATGAGCAGTTCTTC. The encoded protein is CASGQGSIRNEQFF.

The chain employs TRBV6-5 and TRBJ2-5; TRBD1 might be the D (6 bases). This CDR3 has 14 amino acids. Germline V gives CDR1 MNHEY, CDR2 SVGAGI. V gave up 7 bases and J gave up 5 bases, with 17 bases separating them. In DNA form, the CDR3 reads TGTGCCAGCAAAGGGTACAGGGTTGAGGAGACCCAGTACTTC. Amino acid sequence: CASKGYRVEETQYF.

This clone was seen a few times. The V and J genes are TRBV5-4 and TRBJ2-7, with TRBD2 matching over 8 bases. The germline CDR1 and CDR2 sequences are SGHNT and YYREEE (reference sequence). The CDR3 contains 17 residues. V was pared by 1 base and J by 3 bases, with 12 bases of the junction left unmatched. CDR3 region: CASSLLTGRGPNYEQYF. As DNA, the CDR3 is TGTGCCAGCAGCTTGCTCACCGGGAGGGGACCGAACTACGAGCAGTACTTC.

The chain uses TRBV5-4 and TRBJ1-1, with TRBD1 as a possible D gene (5 bases). The CDR3 contains 14 residues. Trimming took 6 bases from V and 5 from J, leaving 17 bases between them. Germline loops: CDR1 SGHNT, CDR2 YYREEE (reference sequence). DNA of the CDR3: TGTGCCAGCACCCGTTCGGGGGAGAGGACTGAAGCTTTCTTT. It codes for CASTRSGERTEAFF. Full variable domain (missing parts from reference TRBV5-4 and TRBJ1-1): ETGVTQSPTHLIKTRGQQVTLRCSSQSGHNTVSWYQQALGQGPQFIFQYYREEENGRGNFPPRFSGLQFPNYSSELNVNALELDDSALYLCASTRSGERTEAFFGQGTRLTVV.

This clone occurred a few times. The chain joins TRBV5-4 to TRBJ2-7; TRBD1 aligns across 8 bases. Trimming removed 4 bases from V and 2 bases from J; junction bases left unmatched: 5. The CDR3 covers 14 residues. Germline V gene lookup returns CDR1 SGHNT and CDR2 YYREEE (reference sequence). The CDR3 here is CASSLRDRTYEQYF. CDR3 DNA sequence: TGTGCCAGCAGCCTCCGGGACAGGACCTACGAGCAGTACTTC.